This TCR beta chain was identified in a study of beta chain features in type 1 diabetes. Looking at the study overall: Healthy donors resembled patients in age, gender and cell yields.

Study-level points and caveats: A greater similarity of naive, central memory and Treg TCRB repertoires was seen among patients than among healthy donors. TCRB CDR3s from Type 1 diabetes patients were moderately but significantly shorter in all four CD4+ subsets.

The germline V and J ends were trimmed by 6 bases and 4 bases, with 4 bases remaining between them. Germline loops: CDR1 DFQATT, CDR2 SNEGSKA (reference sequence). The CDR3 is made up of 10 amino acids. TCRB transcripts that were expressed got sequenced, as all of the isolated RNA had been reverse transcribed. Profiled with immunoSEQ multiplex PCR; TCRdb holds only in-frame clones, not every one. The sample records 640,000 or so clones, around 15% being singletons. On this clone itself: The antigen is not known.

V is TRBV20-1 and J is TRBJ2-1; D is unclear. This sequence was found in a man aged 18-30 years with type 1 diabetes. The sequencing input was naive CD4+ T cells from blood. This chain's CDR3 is CSAIYNEQFF. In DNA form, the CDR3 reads TGCAGTGCCATATACAATGAGCAGTTCTTC.